Listed below are T cell receptor beta chains from one sample, sequenced in a study of human T cells and chemical hapten exposure. TCRdb re-called the RACE reads through MiXCR, storing one row per CDR3 protein. The sample carries 95,000 to 150,000 distinct CDR3 sequences, about 10% recorded once. Sequencing was performed on whole blood, taken in connection with sensitization to the hapten diphenylcyclopropenone (DPC). These receptors were taken from a woman between 45 and 60 years old with alopecia areata. Some clones in this sample may be carry-over from other donors' samples. CDR3s include the opening cysteine and the closing phenylalanine or tryptophan. A D gene is named only where the DNA matches it firmly. A clone size is listed for some rows: how often the clone was seen (once, few, many), or a class if it is expanded.

. | TRBJ2-3 | few | TRBV7-9 | CATTGYLTDTQYF | TGTGCCACTACAGGTTACCTCACAGATACGCAGTATTTT
. | TRBJ1-5 | many | TRBV12-3/TRBV12-4 | CASSPSGFQPQHF | TGTGCCAGCAGCCCTAGCGGGTTCCAGCCCCAGCATTTT
. | TRBJ1-3 | . | TRBV29-1 | CSGGTDSGNTIYF | TGCAGCGGTGGGACGGACTCTGGAAACACCATATATTTT
TRBD1 | TRBJ2-5 | few | TRBV5-1 | CASSYGGTGPEETQYF | TGCGCCAGCAGTTATGGCGGGACAGGGCCCGAAGAGACCCAGTACTTC
TRBD2 | TRBJ2-3 | . | TRBV6-1 | CASSDRGGWTDTQYF | TGTGCCAGCAGTGATCGGGGGGGTTGGACAGATACGCAGTATTTT
. | TRBJ1-3 | few | TRBV12-3/TRBV12-4 | CASSLPGTNTIYF | TGTGCCAGCAGTTTACCTGGGACAAACACCATATATTTT
. | TRBJ2-3 | few | TRBV15 | CATSNGLISTDTQYF | TGTGCCACCAGCAACGGACTGATTAGCACAGATACGCAGTATTTT
. | TRBJ2-2 | . | TRBV12-3/TRBV12-4 | CASSLAASTGELFF | TGTGCCAGCTCCCTTGCGGCGTCCACCGGGGAGCTGTTTTTT
. | TRBJ1-5 | few | TRBV20-1 | CSAGDSNQPQHF | TGCAGTGCTGGGGACAGCAATCAGCCCCAGCATTTT
. | TRBJ2-5 | many | TRBV6-5 | CASSYGRVETQYF | TGTGCCAGCAGTTACGGACGGGTGGAGACCCAGTACTTC
. | TRBJ1-6 | . | TRBV11-2 | CASSPPGLTYNSPLHF | TGTGCCAGCAGCCCCCCGGGACTCACCTATAATTCACCCCTCCACTTT
. | TRBJ2-4 | . | TRBV21-1 | CASSKDEVWGGSDIQYF | TGTGCCAGCAGCAAAGATGAGGTATGGGGAGGTAGTGACATTCAGTACTTC
. | TRBJ1-1 | few | TRBV6-1 | CASSERDTLNTEAFF | TGTGCCAGCAGTGAAAGGGACACCTTGAACACTGAAGCTTTCTTT
. | TRBJ1-3 | . | TRBV6-1 | CASSEDWSSGNTIYF | TGTGCCAGCAGTGAAGACTGGAGCTCTGGAAACACCATATATTTT
. | TRBJ2-3 | . | TRBV6-6 | CASSYGSSGTGADTQYF | TGTGCCAGCAGTTACGGTTCTTCGGGGACGGGAGCAGATACGCAGTATTTT
. | TRBJ2-1 | . | TRBV6-2/TRBV6-3 | CASRRDGRYNEQFF | TGTGCCAGCAGGCGGGACGGGAGATACAATGAGCAGTTCTTC
TRBD1 | TRBJ1-2 | . | TRBV6-5 | CASSYNQGVDYGYTF | TGTGCCAGCAGTTACAACCAGGGGGTGGACTATGGCTACACCTTC
. | TRBJ2-7 | . | TRBV12-3/TRBV12-4 | CASSLCGYEQYF | TGTGCCAGCAGTTTATGTGGGTACGAGCAGTACTTC
. | TRBJ2-1 | few | TRBV7-2 | CASSPRANEQFF | TGTGCCAGCAGCCCTAGGGCCAATGAGCAGTTCTTC
. | TRBJ1-5 | . | TRBV12-3/TRBV12-4 | CANSLGPYNQPQHF | TGTGCCAACAGTTTGGGACCGTACAATCAGCCCCAGCATTTT
. | TRBJ2-5 | few | TRBV9 | CASSPVGEETQYF | TGTGCCAGCAGCCCGGTGGGGGAAGAGACCCAGTACTTC
. | TRBJ1-5 | few | TRBV7-9 | CASSGGKRPQHF | TGTGCCAGCAGCGGGGGGAAAAGGCCCCAGCATTTT
. | TRBJ2-5 | many | TRBV4-1 | CASSQPDTLQETQYF | TGCGCCAGCAGCCAGCCCGACACGCTCCAAGAGACCCAGTACTTC
TRBD1 | TRBJ1-5 | . | TRBV5-8 | CASSSTPQGAGGQPQHF | TGTGCCAGCAGCTCTACCCCCCAGGGGGCTGGAGGGCAGCCCCAGCATTTT
. | TRBJ2-5 | few | TRBV29-1 | CSVGEPLETQYF | TGCAGCGTTGGTGAGCCCTTAGAGACCCAGTACTTC
. | TRBJ2-7 | many | TRBV21-1 | CASSKVRVVASYEQYF | TGTGCCAGCAGCAAAGTTAGGGTTGTGGCCTCCTACGAGCAGTACTTC
. | TRBJ2-1 | . | TRBV4-2 | CASSRVLWGVIESHSYNEQFF | TGTGCCAGCAGCCGCGTCCTATGGGGGGTAATAGAGTCCCACTCCTACAATGAGCAGTTCTTC
. | TRBJ1-1 | few | TRBV7-9 | CASSSNSHNTEAFF | TGTGCCAGCAGCTCGAACAGCCATAACACTGAAGCTTTCTTT
. | TRBJ2-3 | few | TRBV6-2/TRBV6-3 | CASSYESRAPTDTQYF | TGTGCCAGCAGTTACGAGTCCAGAGCCCCCACAGATACGCAGTATTTT
. | TRBJ2-3 | few | TRBV20-1 | CSARDAVASTDTQYF | TGCAGTGCTAGAGACGCGGTGGCTAGCACAGATACGCAGTATTTT
. | TRBJ2-7 | many | TRBV12-3/TRBV12-4 | CASSLAGIYEQYF | TGTGCCAGCAGTTTGGCAGGGATCTACGAGCAGTACTTC
TRBD2 | TRBJ2-1 | many | TRBV3-1 | CASSPLWRGGRNEQFF | TGTGCCAGCAGCCCTCTATGGCGGGGGGGCCGCAATGAGCAGTTCTTC
. | TRBJ2-7 | many | TRBV20-1 | CSASRGGYEQYF | TGCAGTGCTAGTCGAGGGGGTTACGAGCAGTACTTC
. | TRBJ2-5 | few | TRBV9 | CASSKVRAGGQETQYF | TGTGCCAGCAGCAAAGTACGGGCAGGGGGGCAAGAGACCCAGTACTTC
. | TRBJ2-3 | many | TRBV29-1 | CSVAGTPFTDTQYF | TGCAGCGTCGCCGGGACACCGTTCACAGATACGCAGTATTTT
TRBD1 | TRBJ1-5 | . | TRBV29-1 | CSVEVDRGKISNQPQHF | TGCAGCGTTGAGGTGGACAGGGGAAAAATTAGCAATCAGCCCCAGCATTTT
TRBD2 | TRBJ2-3 | few | TRBV6-2/TRBV6-3 | CASSYSTSGERTDTQYF | TGTGCCAGCAGTTACTCGACTAGCGGGGAACGCACAGATACGCAGTATTTT
TRBD1 | TRBJ2-3 | many | TRBV30 | CAWSVNRGRSVADTQYF | TGTGCCTGGAGTGTTAACAGGGGGCGAAGTGTCGCCGATACGCAGTATTTT
. | TRBJ1-1 | few | TRBV6-2/TRBV6-3 | CAIQGRGAGGEAFF | TGTGCCATACAAGGCCGGGGGGCAGGAGGTGAAGCTTTCTTT
. | TRBJ1-2 | . | TRBV3-1 | CASSQNPGASGGYTF | TGTGCCAGCAGCCAAAATCCGGGGGCGTCTGGTGGCTACACCTTC
TRBD1 | TRBJ2-1 | . | TRBV3-1 | CASSQGQGDNEQFF | TGTGCCAGCAGCCAAGGACAGGGAGACAATGAGCAGTTCTTC
. | TRBJ1-1 | . | TRBV5-1 | CASSLVGGRGDTEAFF | TGCGCCAGCAGCTTGGTCGGAGGTCGCGGGGACACTGAAGCTTTCTTT
TRBD2 | TRBJ2-1 | . | TRBV12-3/TRBV12-4 | CASSLPTSGYNEQFF | TGTGCCAGCAGTTTACCGACTAGCGGATACAATGAGCAGTTCTTC
. | TRBJ1-2 | many | TRBV12-3/TRBV12-4 | CASSLDFPDGYTF | TGTGCCAGCAGTTTAGACTTCCCGGACGGCTACACCTTC
TRBD1 | TRBJ1-1 | . | TRBV3-1 | CASSQYYRGLPEAFF | TGTGCCAGCAGCCAGTATTACAGGGGACTACCTGAAGCTTTCTTT
TRBD1 | TRBJ1-5 | few | TRBV30 | CAWSPQGNQPQHF | TGTGCCTGGAGTCCACAGGGGAACCAGCCCCAGCATTTT
. | TRBJ2-6 | few | TRBV7-2 | CASRIEGGANVLTF | TGTGCCAGCAGGATAGAGGGGGGGGCCAACGTCCTGACTTTC
. | TRBJ2-3 | many | TRBV28 | CASSLWGSSSDTQYF | TGTGCCAGCAGTTTATGGGGTTCTAGCTCAGATACGCAGTATTTT
TRBD2 | TRBJ2-7 | many | TRBV9 | CASSVESGGSYEQYF | TGTGCCAGCAGCGTAGAAAGCGGGGGCTCCTACGAGCAGTACTTC